A selection of T cell receptor beta chains follows, all from one sample in a study of T cell repertoires in cytomegalovirus infection. TCRdb itself ran the reads through MiXCR, one entry per CDR3 protein. The profile covers over 300,000 distinct CDR3 sequences, with more than 8% appearing a single time and around 4% taken by the ten largest. Sequencing was performed on PBMCs. The receptors derive from a human donor in good health (CMV status not recorded). Some clones in this sample may be carry-over from other donors' samples. Both conserved end residues are part of each CDR3. The D gene is left open where the match is weak. Expanded clones get a size class; other rows say once, few or many, or leave the size out.

clone_size: few
j_call: TRBJ2-7
v_call: TRBV6-2/TRBV6-3
d_call: TRBD2
cdr3_nt: TGTGCCAGCAGGGGAGGGGCAGGGCTATCCTACGAGCAGTACTTC
cdr3_aa: CASRGGAGLSYEQYF

clone_size: few
j_call: TRBJ2-7
v_call: TRBV6-6
d_call: -
cdr3_nt: TGTGCCAGCAGTTACTCGATCCATGGACAGCGTCCGCAGTACTTC
cdr3_aa: CASSYSIHGQRPQYF

clone_size: many
j_call: TRBJ1-4
v_call: TRBV12-3/TRBV12-4
d_call: -
cdr3_nt: TGTGCCAGCAGTTTCACCCCGGGGGCAACTAATGAAAAACTGTTTTTT
cdr3_aa: CASSFTPGATNEKLFF

clone_size: few
j_call: TRBJ2-7
v_call: TRBV19
d_call: -
cdr3_nt: TGTGCCAGTAGGGACGCCTACGAGCAGTACTTC
cdr3_aa: CASRDAYEQYF

clone_size: -
j_call: TRBJ2-3
v_call: TRBV7-2
d_call: -
cdr3_nt: TGTGCCAGCAGCTCCAGGGAAAGAGATACGCAGTATTTT
cdr3_aa: CASSSRERDTQYF

clone_size: many
j_call: TRBJ2-3
v_call: TRBV7-2
d_call: -
cdr3_nt: TGTGCCAGCAGCTTTACGGCGCGGTCAGATACGCAGTATTTT
cdr3_aa: CASSFTARSDTQYF

clone_size: many
j_call: TRBJ2-1
v_call: TRBV12-3/TRBV12-4
d_call: TRBD2
cdr3_nt: TGTGCCAGCAGTCTCGGACTAGCGGGGGGGAACTACAATGAGCAGTTCTTC
cdr3_aa: CASSLGLAGGNYNEQFF

clone_size: many
j_call: TRBJ2-3
v_call: TRBV7-2
d_call: -
cdr3_nt: TGTGCCAGCAGCTTAACGATAGATACGCAGTATTTT
cdr3_aa: CASSLTIDTQYF

clone_size: -
j_call: TRBJ1-2
v_call: TRBV7-9
d_call: -
cdr3_nt: TGTGCCAGCAGCTTAGGCGAGGGGGTGACTGGCTACACCTTC
cdr3_aa: CASSLGEGVTGYTF

clone_size: many
j_call: TRBJ1-5
v_call: TRBV6-2/TRBV6-3
d_call: TRBD1
cdr3_nt: TGTGCCAGCAAACTCTTGGACAGGGTGGGCCAGCCCCAGCATTTT
cdr3_aa: CASKLLDRVGQPQHF

clone_size: -
j_call: TRBJ2-2
v_call: TRBV27
d_call: -
cdr3_nt: TGTGCCAGCAGTTTATATGACCCCGTGACCGGGGAGCTGTTTTTT
cdr3_aa: CASSLYDPVTGELFF

clone_size: many
j_call: TRBJ1-2
v_call: TRBV20-1
d_call: TRBD1
cdr3_nt: TGCAGTGTTTCCCCGTCCGGGACAGGGGGCGCAGCTACTAACTATGGCTACACCTTC
cdr3_aa: CSVSPSGTGGAATNYGYTF

clone_size: many
j_call: TRBJ2-2
v_call: TRBV7-9
d_call: TRBD2
cdr3_nt: TGTGCCTGCCGGGGGGGCCGGCTGGACACCGGGGAGCTGTTTTTT
cdr3_aa: CACRGGRLDTGELFF

clone_size: many
j_call: TRBJ2-2
v_call: TRBV18
d_call: TRBD1
cdr3_nt: TGTGCCAGCTCGTTGACAGGGCAGAACACCGGGGAGCTGTTTTTT
cdr3_aa: CASSLTGQNTGELFF

clone_size: many
j_call: TRBJ1-1
v_call: TRBV12-3/TRBV12-4
d_call: -
cdr3_nt: TGTGCCAGCAGCCCGGGGGGGACGGGAGTGAACACTGAAGCTTTCTTT
cdr3_aa: CASSPGGTGVNTEAFF